What follows is one T cell receptor beta chain and its context. The data originate from a study of blood T cell repertoires in COVID-19. Study at large: Researchers got acute and convalescent COVID-19 samples from the United States, Italy and Spain.

Measured with immunoSEQ multiplex PCR; TCRdb has only the in-frame clones, and not every one. The sample holds approximately 470,000 clones, around 85% seen once. This clonotype was obtained from a human donor in a cohort sampled during active COVID-19. The sequenced sample was peripheral blood.

The CDR3 nucleotides are TGCGCCAGCAGTCAAAGGGTGGCTAGCGGGAGGGATGAGCAGTACTTC. It translates to CASSQRVASGRDEQYF. The V and J genes are TRBV4-1 and TRBJ2-7; TRBD2 matches at 12 bases. Germline CDR1 is MGHRA and CDR2 is YSYEKL. This CDR3 is built from 16 residues. Unmatched junction bases numbered 13, after V lost 6 bases and J lost 7 bases.